The present T cell receptor beta chain was sequenced within a study of shared clonotypes between healthy human individuals. Trimming took 6 bases from V and 8 from J, leaving 19 bases between them. CDR3 length equals 15 residues. Germline-derived CDR1 and CDR2 are WSHSY and SAAADI. In the naive CD8 group, cells lacked CD45RO and were positively selected for CCR7, so terminally differentiated effector memory CD45RA+ cells were left out. The donors, all of them Caucasian adults, lived in Nashville, Tennessee. This was a deep-level run. Study processing details: For the immunoSEQ data, sequences were junction-only without quality scores, so filtering differed. The assay was immunoSEQ multiplex PCR, and TCRdb's table has in-frame clones only and misses some. V and J calls and clone size follow that table, whereas D and trimming were derived from the DNA. The sample contains about 2 million clones, about 95% of which appear only once.

Sequenced sample: naive CD8+ T cells sorted from blood. The sequence came from a man between 18 and 35 years old in good health. The chain combines TRBV10-2 with TRBJ1-4; the D gene is possibly TRBD1 (5 bases). CDR3 bases: TGCGCCAGCAGCGACGAGGGACTTCTCAGGGAAAAACTGTTTTTT. Its translation is CASSDEGLLREKLFF.